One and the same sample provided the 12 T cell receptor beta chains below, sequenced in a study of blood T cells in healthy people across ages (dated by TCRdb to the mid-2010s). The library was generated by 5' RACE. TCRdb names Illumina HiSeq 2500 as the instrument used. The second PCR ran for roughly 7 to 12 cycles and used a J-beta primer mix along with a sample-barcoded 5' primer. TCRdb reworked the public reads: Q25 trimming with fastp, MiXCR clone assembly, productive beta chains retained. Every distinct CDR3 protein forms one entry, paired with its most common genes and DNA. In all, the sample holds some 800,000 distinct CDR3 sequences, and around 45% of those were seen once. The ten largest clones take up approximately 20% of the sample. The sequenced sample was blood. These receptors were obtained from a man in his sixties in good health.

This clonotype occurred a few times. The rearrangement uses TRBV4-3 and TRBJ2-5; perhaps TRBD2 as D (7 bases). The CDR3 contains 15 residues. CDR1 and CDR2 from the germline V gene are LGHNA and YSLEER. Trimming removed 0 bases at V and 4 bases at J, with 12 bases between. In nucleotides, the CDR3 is TGCGCCAGCAGCCAAGATCGGGGGGCCATAGAGACCCAGTACTTC. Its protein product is CASSQDRGAIETQYF.

The CDR3 here is CASSFLAGATYEQYF. CDR3 bases: TGTGCCAGCAGCTTTCTAGCGGGGGCGACCTACGAGCAGTACTTC. The genes are TRBV7-2 and TRBJ2-7; the match to TRBD2 covers 10 bases. V shed 3 bases, J shed 2 bases, and the junction held 4 bases outside the gene matches. Per germline, CDR1 SGHTA and CDR2 FQGNSA. The CDR3 sequence is 15 residues long.

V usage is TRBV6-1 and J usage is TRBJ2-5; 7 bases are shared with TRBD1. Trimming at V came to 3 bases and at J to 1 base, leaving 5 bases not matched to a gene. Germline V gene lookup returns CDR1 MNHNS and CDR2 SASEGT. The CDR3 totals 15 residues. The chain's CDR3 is CASSDGTALQETQYF. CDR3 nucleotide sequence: TGTGCCAGCAGTGATGGGACAGCACTCCAAGAGACCCAGTACTTC.

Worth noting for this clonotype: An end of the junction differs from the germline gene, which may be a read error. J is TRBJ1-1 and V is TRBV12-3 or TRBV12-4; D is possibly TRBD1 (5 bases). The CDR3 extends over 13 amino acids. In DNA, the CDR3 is TGTGCCAGCAGGCGGAAGGGGAACACTGAGGCTTTCTTT. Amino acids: CASRRKGNTEAFF.

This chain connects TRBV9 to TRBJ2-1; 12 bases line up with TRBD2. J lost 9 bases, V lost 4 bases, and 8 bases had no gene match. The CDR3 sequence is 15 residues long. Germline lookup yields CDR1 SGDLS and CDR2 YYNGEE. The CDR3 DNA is TGTGCCAGCAGCCCCCTAGCGGGGGGGCCGATTGAGCAGTTCTTC. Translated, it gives CASSPLAGGPIEQFF.

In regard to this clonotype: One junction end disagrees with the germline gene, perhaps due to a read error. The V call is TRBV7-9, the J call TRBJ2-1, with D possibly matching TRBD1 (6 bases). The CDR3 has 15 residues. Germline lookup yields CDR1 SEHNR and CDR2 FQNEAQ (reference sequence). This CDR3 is CACSFRGAQTGEQFF. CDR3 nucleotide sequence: TGTGCCTGCAGCTTTAGAGGGGCGCAGACAGGTGAGCAGTTCTTC.

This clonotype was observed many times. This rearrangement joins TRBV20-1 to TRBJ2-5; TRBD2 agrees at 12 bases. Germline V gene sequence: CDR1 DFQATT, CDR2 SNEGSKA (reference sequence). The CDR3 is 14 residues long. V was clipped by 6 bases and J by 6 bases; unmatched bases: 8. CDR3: CSAALAGGPKTQYF. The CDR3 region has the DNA TGCAGTGCCGCCCTAGCGGGGGGGCCGAAGACCCAGTACTTC.

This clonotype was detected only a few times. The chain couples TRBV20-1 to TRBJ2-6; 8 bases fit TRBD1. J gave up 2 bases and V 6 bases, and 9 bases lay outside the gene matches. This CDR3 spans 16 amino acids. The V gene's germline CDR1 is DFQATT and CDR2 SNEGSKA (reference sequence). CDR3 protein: CSARDRRGTGANVLTF. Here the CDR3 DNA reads TGCAGTGCAAGGGACAGGAGGGGAACTGGGGCCAACGTCCTGACTTTC.

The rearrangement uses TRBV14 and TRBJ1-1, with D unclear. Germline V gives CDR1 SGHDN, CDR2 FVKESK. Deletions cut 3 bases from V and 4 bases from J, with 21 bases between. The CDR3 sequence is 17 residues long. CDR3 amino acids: CASSHFGSQTHGTEAFF. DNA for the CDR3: TGTGCCAGCAGCCATTTCGGCTCCCAGACACACGGCACTGAAGCTTTCTTT.

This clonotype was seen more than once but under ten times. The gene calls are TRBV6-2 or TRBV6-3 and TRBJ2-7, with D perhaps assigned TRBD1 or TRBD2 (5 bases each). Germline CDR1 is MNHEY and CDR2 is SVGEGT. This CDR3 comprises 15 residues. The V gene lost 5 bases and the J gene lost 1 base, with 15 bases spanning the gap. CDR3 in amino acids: CASSEGSSPSYEQYF. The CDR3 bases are TGTGCCAGCAGTGAGGGGTCATCACCATCCTACGAGCAGTACTTC.

CDR3 in DNA: TGCAGTGCTGGAATAGCGGGGGGGCCAACAGATACGCAGTATTTT. Amino acids: CSAGIAGGPTDTQYF. The chain recombines TRBV20-1 with TRBJ2-3; 11 nucleotides match TRBD2. Looked up from germline, CDR1 is DFQATT and CDR2 is SNEGSKA (reference sequence). V was pared by 5 bases and J by 3 bases, with 7 bases of the junction left unmatched. This CDR3 region has 15 residues.

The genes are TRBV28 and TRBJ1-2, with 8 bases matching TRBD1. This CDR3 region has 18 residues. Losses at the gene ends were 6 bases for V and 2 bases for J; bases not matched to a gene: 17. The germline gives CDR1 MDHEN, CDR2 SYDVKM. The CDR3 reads CASSKLQLRDRRNYGYTF. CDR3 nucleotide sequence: TGTGCCAGCAGCAAACTCCAACTCCGGGACAGGAGAAACTATGGCTACACCTTC.